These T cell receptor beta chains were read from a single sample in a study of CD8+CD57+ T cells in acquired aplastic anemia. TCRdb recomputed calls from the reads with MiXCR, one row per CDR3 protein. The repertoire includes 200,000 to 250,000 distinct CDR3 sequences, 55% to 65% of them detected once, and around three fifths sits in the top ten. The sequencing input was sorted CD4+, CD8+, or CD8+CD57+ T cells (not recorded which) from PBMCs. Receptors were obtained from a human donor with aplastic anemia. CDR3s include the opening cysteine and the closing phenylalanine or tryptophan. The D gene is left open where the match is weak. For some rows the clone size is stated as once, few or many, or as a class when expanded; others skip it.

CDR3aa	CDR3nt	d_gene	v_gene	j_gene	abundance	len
CSARTRAAEKLFF	TGCAGTGCTAGAACCCGAGCCGCAGAAAAACTGTTTTTT	.	TRBV20-1	TRBJ1-4	.	13
CASRTPGGANVLTF	TGTGCCAGCAGGACCCCAGGTGGGGCCAACGTCCTGACTTTC	.	TRBV6-5	TRBJ2-6	.	14
CATSDFRPASTGELFF	TGTGCCACCAGTGATTTCAGGCCAGCAAGCACCGGGGAGCTGTTTTTT	.	TRBV24-1	TRBJ2-2	few	16
CASSFSSNYGYTF	TGTGCCAGCAGCTTCAGTTCTAACTATGGCTACACCTTC	.	TRBV7-9	TRBJ1-2	.	13
CASSLSWGDLVEQYF	TGTGCCAGCAGCTTAAGTTGGGGGGACCTCGTCGAGCAGTACTTC	.	TRBV7-9	TRBJ2-7	many	15
CASSPQLGWKETQYF	TGTGCCAGCAGCCCTCAGTTGGGGTGGAAAGAGACCCAGTACTTC	.	TRBV7-9	TRBJ2-5	.	15
CASSYEGLYNQPQHF	TGTGCCAGCAGCTACGAGGGCCTATACAATCAGCCCCAGCATTTT	.	TRBV7-9	TRBJ1-5	.	15
CATSRAGTGSNEQFF	TGTGCCACCAGCAGAGCCGGGACAGGGTCGAATGAGCAGTTCTTC	TRBD1	TRBV15	TRBJ2-1	.	15
CSVEDREGASYNEQFF	TGCAGCGTTGAAGACAGAGAGGGGGCATCCTACAATGAGCAGTTCTTC	TRBD1	TRBV29-1	TRBJ2-1	few	16
CASSLGSSGGALYNEQFF	TGTGCCAGCAGCTTAGGTTCTAGCGGGGGGGCCCTCTACAATGAGCAGTTCTTC	TRBD2	TRBV7-2	TRBJ2-1	.	18
CATQRDPSHNEQFF	TGTGCCACGCAACGGGACCCCTCCCACAATGAGCAGTTCTTC	.	TRBV12-3/TRBV12-4	TRBJ2-1	.	14
CASSQVSGPQYF	TGTGCCAGCAGCCAAGTCTCAGGACCCCAGTACTTC	.	TRBV14	TRBJ2-5	.	12
CASSGTGTSHGEQYF	TGTGCCAGCAGCGGAACCGGGACTAGCCACGGCGAGCAGTACTTC	TRBD2	TRBV9	TRBJ2-7	.	15
CASTTRQGATEAFF	TGTGCCAGCACCACCAGGCAGGGGGCGACTGAAGCTTTCTTT	TRBD1	TRBV2	TRBJ1-1	.	14
CASSRDGYTF	TGTGCCAGCAGCCGGGATGGCTACACCTTC	.	TRBV28	TRBJ1-2	few	10
CASSLRGGNSPLHF	TGTGCCAGCAGCTTGAGGGGGGGAAATTCACCCCTCCACTTT	.	TRBV7-2	TRBJ1-6	.	14
CASKRTSGGVETQYF	TGTGCCAGCAAGAGAACTAGCGGGGGAGTGGAGACCCAGTACTTC	TRBD2	TRBV2	TRBJ2-5	.	15
CASSLSGGVSYEQYF	TGTGCCAGCAGTCTTAGCGGGGGGGTATCCTACGAGCAGTACTTC	TRBD2	TRBV2	TRBJ2-7	few	15
CATSSREVVNEQYF	TGTGCCACCAGCAGCCGGGAGGTTGTCAACGAGCAGTACTTC	TRBD2	TRBV15	TRBJ2-7	.	14
CASTTGVGKTQYF	TGTGCCAGCACCACCGGAGTGGGAAAAACGCAGTATTTT	.	TRBV19	TRBJ2-3	.	13
CASSSTGSVTEAFF	TGTGCCAGCAGCTCGACAGGGTCGGTCACTGAAGCTTTCTTT	TRBD1	TRBV7-3	TRBJ1-1	few	14
CASSDRGRNQPQHF	TGTGCCAGCAGTGATAGGGGACGAAATCAGCCCCAGCATTTT	.	TRBV2	TRBJ1-5	.	14
CASSLSPGTSYEQYF	TGTGCCAGCAGCTTATCCCCGGGGACCTCCTACGAGCAGTACTTC	.	TRBV7-8	TRBJ2-7	.	15
CASSKRQEPNSPLHF	TGTGCCAGCAGCAAACGACAGGAACCGAATTCACCCCTCCACTTT	.	TRBV7-8	TRBJ1-6	few	15
CSVDGRGYGYTF	TGCAGCGTTGACGGCAGGGGCTATGGCTACACCTTC	.	TRBV29-1	TRBJ1-2	few	12
CASSQDRKVRSGGAGETQYF	TGTGCCAGCAGCCAAGATAGAAAGGTTCGGAGCGGGGGGGCCGGAGAGACCCAGTACTTC	TRBD2	TRBV3-1	TRBJ2-5	.	20
CATSETGTASTDTQYF	TGTGCCACCAGTGAGACTGGGACAGCTAGCACAGATACGCAGTATTTT	TRBD1	TRBV24-1	TRBJ2-3	.	16
CSAKAGGPNYGYTF	TGCAGTGCTAAAGCCGGGGGTCCTAACTATGGCTACACCTTC	.	TRBV20-1	TRBJ1-2	.	14
CSASEANQPQHF	TGCAGTGCCTCAGAAGCCAATCAGCCCCAGCATTTT	.	TRBV20-1	TRBJ1-5	.	12
CASTDPGSDEQYF	TGTGCCAGCACCGACCCGGGAAGCGACGAGCAGTACTTC	.	TRBV11-1	TRBJ2-7	once	13
CSADLNRANTEAFF	TGCAGCGCCGACCTTAATCGCGCGAACACTGAAGCTTTCTTT	.	TRBV29-1	TRBJ1-1	.	14
CSARGPSEQYF	TGCAGTGCTAGAGGACCCTCCGAGCAGTACTTC	.	TRBV20-1	TRBJ2-7	few	11
CASSTPTEAFF	TGTGCCAGCAGTACGCCCACTGAAGCTTTCTTT	.	TRBV28	TRBJ1-1	.	11
CASSGTSGYSTDTQYF	TGTGCCAGCAGTGGGACTAGCGGGTACAGCACAGATACGCAGTATTTT	TRBD2	TRBV2	TRBJ2-3	.	16
CASSILGEDYEQHF	TGTGCCAGTAGTATTCTGGGGGAAGACTACGAGCAGCACTTC	.	TRBV19	TRBJ2-5	.	14
CASSLAQGYNEKLFF	TGCGCCAGCAGCTTGGCTCAGGGATATAATGAAAAACTGTTTTTT	.	TRBV5-1	TRBJ1-4	.	15